What follows describes a single T cell receptor beta chain. Its antigen is currently unknown. Time point: persistent/refractory GD, antithyroid drugs over 5 years with positive TRAb. RNA extracted from PBMCs served as the sequencing template. This sample was taken from a study of regulatory T cells in long-lasting Graves disease. Findings of the study overall: It was in persistent disease that TRBV28, TRBJ1-2 and TRBJ2-5 were favored. Graves' patients with persistent disease showed TCR diversity lower than patients newly diagnosed.

Building of the TCR beta libraries involved iRepertoire HTBI primers and Arm-PCR of CDR3 regions. TCRdb called the multiplex PCR reads again in MiXCR, with one record for every CDR3 protein. The sample yields fewer than 450,000 distinct CDR3 sequences, 20% seen once. V was pared by 2 bases and J by 6 bases, with 7 bases of the junction left unmatched. This CDR3 has 15 amino acids. Germline CDR1 MNHEY, CDR2 SMNVEV (reference sequence). The chain carries TRBV27 and TRBJ2-7; 10 nucleotides agree with TRBD2. This specimen was peripheral blood mononuclear cells (PBMCs), taken when the disease was refractory, from a patient treated with antithyroid drugs. This TCR was recovered from a female donor with Graves disease. CDR3 sequence: CASSLSGRGSFEQYF. The DNA for the CDR3 is TGTGCCAGCAGTTTAAGCGGGAGGGGAAGCTTCGAGCAGTACTTC.